This TCR beta chain was recovered during a study of cytomegalovirus exposure and HLA in healthy donors. Findings and caveats of the study: The study designated 150 or so TCR beta chains cytomegalovirus-associated.

Sequencing was performed with immunoSEQ multiplex PCR; in TCRdb, only in-frame clones are kept and a portion is missing. The sample lists fewer than 100,000 clones; more than 75% were seen once. In regard to this clone: The antigen is not known.

This TCR was recovered from a man aged 25 to 45 in good health and CMV-seronegative. The sample comprised PBMCs.

The CDR3 coding sequence is TGTGCCACCAGCATAGCTGGGGACAGGCGGAATCAGCCCCAGCATTTT. Encoded protein: CATSIAGDRRNQPQHF. The gene calls are TRBV15 and TRBJ1-5; TRBD1 matches 8 bases. The CDR3 extends over 16 amino acids. Germline V CDR1 and CDR2: LNHNV, YYDKDF (reference sequence). The junction had 9 bases not matched to a gene; V was cut back by 4 bases and J by 4 bases.